This T cell receptor beta chain was sequenced for a study of cytomegalovirus exposure and HLA in healthy donors. About the research overall: Falling in the Caucasian-associated ancestry cluster were about four fifths of under 500 genotyped donors. Findings and caveats of the study: Highest at DRB1 and lowest at HLA-C, TCR association rates differed among HLA loci in a later analysis.

Note on this clone: The antigen remains undetermined.

Whereas donors were nominally healthy upon sampling, unrecorded immune exposures were probable. The CDR3 is made up of 14 amino acids. V was shortened by 0 bases and J by 4 bases, with 9 bases between the two germline ends. CDR1 and CDR2 from the germline V gene are MNHEY and SVGAGI. PCR involved 60 Vbeta and 13 Jbeta primers. Profiled with immunoSEQ multiplex PCR; TCRdb holds only in-frame clones, not every one. This table has 82,000 or so clones, roughly a tenth appearing once. The material sequenced was PBMCs. The origin of this receptor is a man aged 55 to 69 in good health and CMV-seropositive. This chain joins TRBV6-5 and TRBJ1-2; no clear D. The CDR3 nucleotides are TGTGCCAGCAGTTACTCTGGCAGTTTCTATGGCTACACCTTC. This sequence encodes CASSYSGSFYGYTF.